The next 8 T cell receptor beta chains were all read from a single sample in a study of T cell responses to AZD1222 COVID-19 vaccine. The table came from immunoSEQ multiplex PCR; TCRdb's copy has only in-frame clones and leaves some out. The sample holds about 160,000 clones, 90% to 95% seen once. The sample was peripheral blood, taken on day 0 of AZD1222 vaccination. The source is an adult in good health.

This rearrangement joins TRBV7-9 to TRBJ1-2, with D perhaps TRBD1 (6 bases). CDR1 is SEHNR, CDR2 FQNEAQ, per germline (reference sequence). This CDR3 spans 15 amino acids. Trimming shortened V by 3 bases and J by 6 bases, and 17 bases separated the two germline ends. CDR3 nucleotides: TGTGCCAGCAGCTTGCCCCTCATGGGGGCGGATGGCTACACCTTC. Protein product: CASSLPLMGADGYTF.

The chain has TRBV2 and TRBJ2-4; D not resolved. The germline V gene encodes CDR1 SNHLY and CDR2 FYNNEI. The CDR3 has 12 residues. Trimming removed 10 bases at V and 0 bases at J, with 7 bases between. The CDR3 nucleotides read TGTGCCACCGTGCTAGCCAAAAACATTCAGTACTTC. Translated: CATVLAKNIQYF.

V usage is TRBV2 and J usage is TRBJ1-3; unclear D gene. The V and J ends lost 8 bases and 4 bases respectively, with 9 bases between them. The CDR3 extends over 12 amino acids. The germline V gene encodes CDR1 SNHLY and CDR2 FYNNEI. Here the CDR3 DNA reads TGTGCCAGCCTCACTGCAGGAAACACCATATATTTT. Protein sequence: CASLTAGNTIYF.

A single count supports this clone. The V and J genes are TRBV5-1 and TRBJ2-1, with TRBD2 matching 8 bases. V trimming: 3 bases; J trimming: 4 bases; junction bases outside the gene matches: 6. This CDR3 has 15 residues. Germline values: CDR1 SGHRS, CDR2 YFSETQ. The CDR3 DNA reads TGCGCCAGCAGCTCCGAGCGGGAGATGTACAATGAGCAGTTCTTC. It is translated as CASSSEREMYNEQFF.

The gene calls are TRBV6-2 or TRBV6-3 and TRBJ2-7; 13 bases are shared with TRBD2. This CDR3 comprises 15 residues. The V gene end was trimmed by 6 bases and the J gene end by 4 bases; junction bases not matched to a gene: 6. CDR1 MNHEY and CDR2 SVGEGT come from the germline V gene. The CDR3 sequence is CASSSPGLAGYEQYV. CDR3 DNA sequence: TGTGCCAGCAGCTCCCCGGGACTAGCGGGATACGAGCAGTACGTC.

The chain links TRBV5-8 to TRBJ2-3; the match to TRBD2 covers 11 bases. This CDR3 has 16 residues. The V and J ends lost 4 bases and 2 bases, in that order; junction bases with no gene match: 6. CDR1 is SGHTS and CDR2 is YDEGEE in the germline V gene. The chain's CDR3 is CASSRGTSGDTDTQYF. As DNA, the CDR3 is TGTGCCAGCAGCCGGGGGACTAGCGGAGACACAGATACGCAGTATTTT. Supplemented by reference TRBV5-8 and TRBJ2-3, the full variable domain reads EAGVTQSPTHLIKTRGQQATLRCSPISGHTSVYWYQQALGLGLQFLLWYDEGEERNRGNFPPRFSGRQFPNYSSELNVNALELEDSALYLCASSRGTSGDTDTQYFGPGTRLTVL.

The chain recombines TRBV14 with TRBJ2-1, with TRBD2 matching 8 bases. J gave up 0 bases and V 6 bases, and 4 bases lay outside the gene matches. CDR3 length: 15 amino acids. The germline CDR1 and CDR2 sequences are SGHDN and FVKESK. The chain's CDR3 is CASRLSGSSYNEQFF. The CDR3 nucleotides read TGTGCCAGCAGGCTAAGCGGGAGCTCCTACAATGAGCAGTTCTTC. Full variable domain (missing parts from reference TRBV14 and TRBJ2-1): EAGVTQFPSHSVIEKGQTVTLRCDPISGHDNLYWYRRVMGKEIKFLLHFVKESKQDESGMPNNRFLAERTGGTYSTLKVQPAELEDSGVYFCASRLSGSSYNEQFFGPGTRLTVL.

This clone was detected once. V gene TRBV19 combines with J gene TRBJ1-1, with a tentative D call TRBD1 (6 bases). The V gene lost 7 bases and the J gene lost 0 bases, with 9 bases spanning the gap. The CDR3 has 13 residues. Germline CDR1 and CDR2: LNHDA and SQIVND (reference sequence). The DNA of the CDR3 is TGTGCCAGTACCAGGGGCATGAACACTGAAGCTTTCTTT. This sequence encodes CASTRGMNTEAFF.